The 12 T cell receptor beta chains in this list originate from one sample, sequenced in a study of cytomegalovirus exposure and HLA in healthy donors. The study ran its PCR with 60 Vbeta and 13 Jbeta primers. Produced via immunoSEQ multiplex PCR; TCRdb's table is partial and in-frame only. The data show roughly 200,000 clones, 65% to 80% seen once. Sequencing input: PBMCs. The receptors here all came from a woman between 25 and 40 years old in good health and CMV-seropositive.

This rearrangement joins TRBV13 to TRBJ1-1; D gene unclear. The length of the CDR3 is 13 residues. Germline CDR1 is PRHDT and CDR2 is FYEKMQ (reference sequence). V lost 3 bases to trimming and J lost 0 bases, with 5 bases between them. This chain's CDR3 is CASSFLMNTEAFF. As DNA, the CDR3 is TGTGCCAGCAGCTTTCTAATGAACACTGAAGCTTTCTTT. Variable domain in full (rest from reference TRBV13 and TRBJ1-1): AAGVIQSPRHLIKEKRETATLKCYPIPRHDTVYWYQQGPGQDPQFLISFYEKMQSDKGSIPDRFSAQQFSDYHSELNMSSLELGDSALYFCASSFLMNTEAFFGQGTRLTVV.

The V call is TRBV5-4, the J call TRBJ1-2, with 8 bases that match TRBD1. The V segment lost 2 bases and the J segment 4 bases; nucleotides outside the gene matches: 7. Germline CDR1 is SGHNT and CDR2 is YYREEE (reference sequence). This CDR3 is 15 amino acids long. The CDR3 protein is CASSFGDRPLYGYTF. In DNA, the CDR3 is TGTGCCAGCAGCTTTGGGGACAGGCCCCTCTATGGCTACACCTTC.

The chain joins TRBV6-5 to TRBJ2-5, with TRBD2 as a possible D gene (5 bases). The CDR3 consists of 12 residues. With 7 bases removed from V and 2 bases from J, the gap between germline ends came to 8 bases. Germline V gene data show CDR1 as MNHEY and CDR2 as SVGAGI. CDR3 coding DNA: TGTGCCAGCACGGGGAAACAAGAGACCCAGTACTTC. Translation: CASTGKQETQYF.

The rearrangement uses TRBV5-1 and TRBJ2-1, with 7 bases that match TRBD2. V lost 2 bases to trimming and J lost 5 bases; unmatched junction nucleotides: 4. Germline CDR1 and CDR2: SGHRS and YFSETQ. The CDR3 has 14 residues. The chain's CDR3 is CASSLAGPNNEQFF. In DNA form, the CDR3 reads TGCGCCAGCAGCTTAGCGGGACCCAACAATGAGCAGTTCTTC.

This clone was detected only a few times. The V call is TRBV6-1, the J call TRBJ2-3, with 10 bases matching TRBD1. Trimming removed 11 bases from V and 5 bases from J; junction bases left unmatched: 7. The CDR3 contains 13 residues. Germline V gene lookup returns CDR1 MNHNS and CDR2 SASEGT. The CDR3 is CAVRQGAEDTQYF. The CDR3 DNA reads as TGTGCCGTTCGACAGGGGGCCGAAGATACGCAGTATTTT.

The V call is TRBV13, the J call TRBJ1-5, with 7 positions matching TRBD1. This CDR3 spans 14 amino acids. The V gene end was trimmed by 3 bases and the J gene end by 8 bases; junction bases not matched to a gene: 7. Germline V gene sequence: CDR1 PRHDT, CDR2 FYEKMQ (reference sequence). CDR3 sequence: CASSLGQRGKPQHF. The CDR3 DNA reads TGTGCCAGCAGCTTGGGACAGAGAGGCAAGCCCCAGCATTTT.

This clone has just one count. V usage is TRBV5-5 and J usage is TRBJ1-2; D is uncertain. Trimming stripped 0 bases from V and 4 bases from J, with 10 bases between. CDR3 size: 14 residues. Germline loops: CDR1 SGHKS, CDR2 YYEKEE (reference sequence). The DNA for the CDR3 is TGTGCCAGCAGCTTGGGGAGGCAGTCCTATGGCTACACCTTC. This sequence encodes CASSLGRQSYGYTF.

The chain has TRBV2 and TRBJ2-1; 11 bases line up with TRBD2. The germline CDR1 and CDR2 sequences are SNHLY and FYNNEI. This CDR3 has 15 residues. J gave up 7 bases and V 4 bases, and 6 bases lay outside the gene matches. CDR3 region: CASSGTSGGGNEQFF. CDR3 nucleotide sequence: TGTGCCAGCAGTGGTACTAGCGGGGGCGGGAATGAGCAGTTCTTC. Combining the CDR3 with reference TRBV2 and TRBJ2-1 gives the whole variable domain EPEVTQTPSHQVTQMGQEVILRCVPISNHLYFYWYRQILGQKVEFLVSFYNNEISEKSEIFDDQFSVERPDGSNFTLKIRSTKLEDSAMYFCASSGTSGGGNEQFFGPGTRLTVL.

The chain has TRBV7-6 and TRBJ1-4, with D possibly matching TRBD1 (6 bases). V lost 2 bases and J 12 bases, leaving 10 bases between the germline ends. This CDR3 has 12 residues. The germline V gene encodes CDR1 SGHVS and CDR2 FNYEAQ. CDR3 region: CASSLRGSELFF. CDR3 DNA sequence: TGTGCCAGCAGCTTAAGGGGGAGTGAACTGTTTTTT.

This chain links TRBV27 with TRBJ2-7; weak D call: TRBD2 (6 bases). The CDR3 loop spans 13 amino acids. V shed 6 bases and J shed 3 bases, with 12 bases lying between them. Germline-derived CDR1 and CDR2 are MNHEY and SMNVEV (reference sequence). CDR3 loop: CASRLGGGYEQYF. The DNA of the CDR3 is TGTGCCAGCAGGTTGGGAGGAGGCTACGAGCAGTACTTC.

This chain uses TRBV29-1 with TRBJ1-5; 8 bases agree with TRBD1. Germline CDR1 and CDR2: SQVTM and ANQGSEA. V shed 6 bases and J 4 bases; nucleotides not matched to a gene: 2. The CDR3 consists of 12 residues. CDR3 protein: CSVRTGNQPQHF. CDR3 coding DNA: TGCAGCGTCCGGACAGGGAATCAGCCCCAGCATTTT.

V is TRBV10-2 and J is TRBJ2-5, with TRBD1 matching 9 bases. Germline V CDR1 and CDR2: WSHSY, SAAADI. The trim removed 0 bases at V and 5 bases at J, leaving 4 bases unmatched. The CDR3 covers 15 residues. The CDR3 DNA reads TGCGCCAGCAGTGAGTCGGGACAGGGAGGGGAGACCCAGTACTTC. Translation: CASSESGQGGETQYF.